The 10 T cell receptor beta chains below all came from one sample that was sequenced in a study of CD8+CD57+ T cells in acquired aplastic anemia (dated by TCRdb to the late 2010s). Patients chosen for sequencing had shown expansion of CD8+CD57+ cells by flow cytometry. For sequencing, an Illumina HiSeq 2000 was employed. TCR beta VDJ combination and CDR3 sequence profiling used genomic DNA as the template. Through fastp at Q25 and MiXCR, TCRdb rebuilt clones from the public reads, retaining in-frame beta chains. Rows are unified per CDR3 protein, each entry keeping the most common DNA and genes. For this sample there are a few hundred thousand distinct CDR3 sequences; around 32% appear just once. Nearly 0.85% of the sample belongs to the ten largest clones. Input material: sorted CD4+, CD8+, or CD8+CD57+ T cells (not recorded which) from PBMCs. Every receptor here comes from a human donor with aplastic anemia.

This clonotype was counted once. For the CDR3, the DNA is TGTGCCAGCAGCTTGTATTTCACTGGCAGGTCGAATCAGCCCCAGCATTTT. It yields the protein CASSLYFTGRSNQPQHF. The chain employs TRBV5-4 and TRBJ1-5, with unresolved D. The CDR3 length is 17 residues. Looked up from germline, CDR1 is SGHNT and CDR2 is YYREEE (reference sequence). Trimming stripped 1 base from V and 4 bases from J, with 18 bases between.

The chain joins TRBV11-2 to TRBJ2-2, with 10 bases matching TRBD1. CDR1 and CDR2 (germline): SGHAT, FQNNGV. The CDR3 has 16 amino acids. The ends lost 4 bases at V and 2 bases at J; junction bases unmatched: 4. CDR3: CASSSRQGANTGELFF. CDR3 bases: TGTGCCAGCAGCTCGAGACAGGGGGCAAACACCGGGGAGCTGTTTTTT.

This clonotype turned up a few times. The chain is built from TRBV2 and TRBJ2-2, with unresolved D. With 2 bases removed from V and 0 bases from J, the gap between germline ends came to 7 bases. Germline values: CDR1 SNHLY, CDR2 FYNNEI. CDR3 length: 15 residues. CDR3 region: CASSERPANTGELFF. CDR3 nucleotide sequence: TGTGCCAGCAGTGAAAGGCCTGCGAACACCGGGGAGCTGTTTTTT.

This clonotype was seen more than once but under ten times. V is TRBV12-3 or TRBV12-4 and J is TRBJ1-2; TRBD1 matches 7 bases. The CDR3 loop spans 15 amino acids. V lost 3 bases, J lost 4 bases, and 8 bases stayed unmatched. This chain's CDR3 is CASSLGRGDRYGYTF. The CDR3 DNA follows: TGTGCCAGCAGTTTGGGCAGGGGGGACCGCTATGGCTACACCTTC.

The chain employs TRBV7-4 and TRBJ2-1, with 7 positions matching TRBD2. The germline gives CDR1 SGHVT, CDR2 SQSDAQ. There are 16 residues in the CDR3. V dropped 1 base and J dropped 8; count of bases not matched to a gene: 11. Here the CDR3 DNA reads TGTGCCAGCAGCTTAGAACCCGGGACTACCCTCCATGAGCAGTTCTTC. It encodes CASSLEPGTTLHEQFF. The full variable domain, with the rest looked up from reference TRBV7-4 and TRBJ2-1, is GAGVSQSPRYKVAKRGRDVALRCDSISGHVTLYWYRQTLGQGSEVLTYSQSDAQRDKSGRPSGRFSAERPERSVSTLKIQRTEQGDSAVYLCASSLEPGTTLHEQFFGPGTRLTVL.

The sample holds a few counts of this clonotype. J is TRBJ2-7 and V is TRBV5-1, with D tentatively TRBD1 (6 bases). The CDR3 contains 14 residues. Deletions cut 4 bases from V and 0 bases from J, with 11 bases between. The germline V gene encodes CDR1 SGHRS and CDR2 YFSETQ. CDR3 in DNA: TGCGCCAGCAGCCCCCAGGGGAGCTCCTACGAGCAGTACTTC. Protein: CASSPQGSSYEQYF.

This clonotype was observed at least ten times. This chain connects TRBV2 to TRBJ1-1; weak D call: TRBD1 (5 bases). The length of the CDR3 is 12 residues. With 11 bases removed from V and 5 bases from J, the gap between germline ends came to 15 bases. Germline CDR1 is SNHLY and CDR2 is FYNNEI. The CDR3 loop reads CACNGGYTEAFF. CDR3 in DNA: TGTGCCTGCAATGGGGGTTATACTGAAGCTTTCTTT.

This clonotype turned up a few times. CDR3 nucleotide sequence: TGTGCCACACGAAAACCCCCGGGACAGGGGATTAATGAGCAGTTCTTC. This gives the protein CATRKPPGQGINEQFF. The V and J genes are TRBV13 and TRBJ2-1, with TRBD1 matching over 10 bases. The germline gives CDR1 PRHDT, CDR2 FYEKMQ (reference sequence). With 10 bases clipped from V and 7 bases from J, the junction kept 16 bases outside the gene matches. There are 16 residues in the CDR3.

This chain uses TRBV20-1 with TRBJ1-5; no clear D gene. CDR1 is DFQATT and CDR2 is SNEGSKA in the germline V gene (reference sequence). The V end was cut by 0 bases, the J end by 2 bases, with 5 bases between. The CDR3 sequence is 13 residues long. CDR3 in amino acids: CSARDAGNQPQHF. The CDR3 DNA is TGCAGTGCTAGAGACGCAGGCAATCAGCCCCAGCATTTT.

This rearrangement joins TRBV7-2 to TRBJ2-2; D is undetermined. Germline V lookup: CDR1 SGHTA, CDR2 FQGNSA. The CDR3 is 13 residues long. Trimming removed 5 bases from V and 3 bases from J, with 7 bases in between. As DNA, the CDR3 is TGTGCCAGCAGCGGAGACGACACCGGGGAGCTGTTTTTT. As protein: CASSGDDTGELFF.